These 21 T cell receptor beta chains were all obtained from the same sample, sequenced in a study of blood T cell repertoires in COVID-19. Sequenced by immunoSEQ multiplex PCR; TCRdb stores in-frame clones only, minus some. The repertoire includes some 300,000 clones, around nine tenths of them detected once, and roughly 2% sits in the top ten. The sequenced sample consisted of PBMCs or T cells enriched from blood (not recorded which). The receptors come from a woman between 55 and 75 years old in a cohort exposed to, infected with or recovered from COVID-19 (not recorded which).

The chain links TRBV19 to TRBJ1-3; D remains unclear. CDR1 is LNHDA, CDR2 SQIVND, per germline (reference sequence). The CDR3 runs to 15 residues. The V and J ends lost 6 bases and 0 bases respectively, with 12 bases between them. The CDR3 reads CASRADRSSGNTIYF. The CDR3 nucleotides are TGTGCCAGTAGGGCCGACCGGAGCTCTGGAAACACCATATATTTT.

A remark on this clone: The sample carries other DNA sequences with the same CDR3. The rearrangement links TRBV4-1 to TRBJ1-4, with TRBD1 as a possible D gene (6 bases). CDR1 and CDR2 (germline): MGHRA, YSYEKL. There are 15 residues in the CDR3. The V end was cut by 0 bases, the J end by 8 bases, with 13 bases between. The CDR3 here is CASSQDQGHREKLFF. In nucleotides, the CDR3 is TGCGCCAGCAGCCAAGATCAGGGACATCGGGAAAAACTGTTTTTT.

The CDR3 protein is CASSLGSSQPQHF. CDR3 nucleotide sequence: TGTGCCAGCAGCTTAGGGTCGAGTCAGCCCCAGCATTTT. The gene calls are TRBV7-9 and TRBJ1-5; D unresolved. The CDR3 spans 13 residues. Trimming pared 1 base from V and 6 bases from J, leaving 7 bases between. CDR1 is SEHNR and CDR2 is FQNEAQ in the germline V gene (reference sequence).

The chain uses TRBV5-4 and TRBJ1-1; D possibly corresponds to TRBD1 (6 bases). The CDR3 spans 15 residues. V was shortened by 5 bases and J by 5 bases, with 19 bases between the two germline ends. CDR1 and CDR2 (germline): SGHNT, YYREEE (reference sequence). CDR3 sequence (DNA): TGTGCCAGCAGTCCCGCTAACAGGGCTGGAACTGAAGCTTTCTTT. Its translation is CASSPANRAGTEAFF.

The chain links TRBV6-1 to TRBJ2-7, with 7 bases lining up with TRBD1. Germline CDR1 is MNHNS and CDR2 is SASEGT. V dropped 0 bases and J dropped 3; count of bases not matched to a gene: 5. This CDR3 contains 15 residues. This chain's CDR3 is CASSEALQGFYEQYF. In DNA form, the CDR3 reads TGTGCCAGCAGTGAAGCGCTACAGGGGTTCTACGAGCAGTACTTC.

The chain links TRBV6-5 to TRBJ1-5, with a weak D call TRBD1 (6 bases). Between the trimmed V and J ends, which lost 6 bases and 1 base, there was a span of 10 bases. Germline lookup yields CDR1 MNHEY and CDR2 SVGAGI. This CDR3 has 14 amino acids. CDR3 in DNA: TGTGCCAGCAGACGGACAGAGAGCAATCAGCCCCAGCATTTT. Protein sequence: CASRRTESNQPQHF.

This chain uses TRBV28 with TRBJ1-5; 11 bases map to TRBD1. V trimming: 10 bases; J trimming: 2 bases; junction bases outside the gene matches: 16. Per germline, CDR1 MDHEN and CDR2 SYDVKM. The CDR3 runs 18 residues. Written as DNA, the CDR3 is TGTGCCACCGTAGAAAGGACAGGGGGCTACATTGGCAATCAGCCCCAGCATTTT. Encoded protein: CATVERTGGYIGNQPQHF.

V and J are TRBV6-2 or TRBV6-3 and TRBJ1-2; D is possibly TRBD1 (6 bases). The V and J ends lost 6 bases and 6 bases respectively, with 11 bases between them. This CDR3 is built from 12 residues. Germline CDR1 is MNHEY and CDR2 is SVGEGT. In nucleotides, the CDR3 is TGTGCCAGCAGCGCACAGGGTGATGGCTACACCTTC. Protein product: CASSAQGDGYTF.

The gene calls are TRBV2 and TRBJ1-1; the match to TRBD1 covers 7 bases. V lost 4 bases and J lost 3; bases outside the gene matches: 11. The CDR3 is 16 residues long. Germline loops: CDR1 SNHLY, CDR2 FYNNEI. CDR3 coding DNA: TGTGCCAGCAGTGGACGAGCGACAGGGTGGGACACTGAAGCTTTCTTT. Amino acid sequence: CASSGRATGWDTEAFF.

The chain recombines TRBV19 with TRBJ1-3, with 7 bases identical to TRBD1. The CDR3 runs 19 residues. J was trimmed by 0 bases and V by 3 bases; bases with no gene match: 14. The germline V gene encodes CDR1 LNHDA and CDR2 SQIVND (reference sequence). CDR3 bases: TGTGCCAGTAGTATCGGGTTCCGACAGGGAGGATTCTCTGGAAACACCATATATTTT. Translation gives CASSIGFRQGGFSGNTIYF. Looking up the rest from reference TRBV19 and TRBJ1-3 gives the full variable domain: DGGITQSPKYLFRKEGQNVTLSCEQNLNHDAMYWYRQDPGQGLRLIYYSQIVNDFQKGDIAEGYSVSREKKESFPLTVTSAQKNPTAFYLCASSIGFRQGGFSGNTIYFGEGSWLTVV.

This chain connects TRBV3-1 (or the pseudogene TRBV3-2) to TRBJ1-1; D gene unclear. V shed 4 bases and J shed 6 bases, with 12 bases lying between them. This CDR3 has 13 amino acids. The V gene's germline CDR1 is LGHDT and CDR2 YNNKEL (reference sequence). The CDR3 coding sequence is TGTGCCAGCAGCCCAACCGGGGTGTCTGAAGCTTTCTTT. It is translated as CASSPTGVSEAFF.

The CDR3 sequence is CASSPAGTPMNTEAFF. The CDR3 DNA is TGTGCCAGCTCACCAGCCGGGACACCTATGAACACTGAAGCTTTCTTT. The genes are TRBV18 and TRBJ1-1; possible D gene TRBD1, 6 bases. V was cut by 2 bases and J by 0 bases, with 13 bases left in between. The germline gives CDR1 KGHSH, CDR2 LQKENI. This CDR3 has 16 residues.

The chain joins TRBV5-6 to TRBJ1-2; D call uncertain. The CDR3 runs 14 residues. The V end lost 2 bases, the J end lost 8 bases, and 16 bases lay between the germline ends. Germline V gives CDR1 SGHDT, CDR2 YYEEEE. The CDR3 loop reads CASSFISGWHGYTF. DNA for the CDR3: TGTGCCAGCAGCTTTATATCGGGGTGGCACGGCTACACCTTC.

The J gene is TRBJ2-3, the V gene TRBV5-5; TRBD1 is a possible D gene (5 bases). CDR1 and CDR2 (germline): SGHKS, YYEKEE (reference sequence). V lost 4 bases and J 0 bases, leaving 12 bases between the germline ends. The CDR3 runs 15 residues. DNA of the CDR3: TGTGCCAGCAGCCACACAGGAACTAGCACAGATACGCAGTATTTT. The encoded protein is CASSHTGTSTDTQYF.

The V gene is TRBV19, the J gene TRBJ2-7; TRBD2 agrees at 10 bases. Germline lookup yields CDR1 LNHDA and CDR2 SQIVND (reference sequence). Germline trimming cut 1 base from V and 1 base from J; bases unmatched to any gene: 7. This CDR3 contains 17 residues. CDR3: CASSIAASGRGSYEQYF. In DNA form, the CDR3 reads TGTGCCAGTAGTATAGCGGCTAGCGGGAGAGGGTCCTACGAGCAGTACTTC.

The rearrangement links TRBV11-3 to TRBJ2-1, with a tentative D call TRBD2 (5 bases). V was clipped by 1 base and J by 13 bases, with 14 bases between them. The CDR3 has 13 amino acids. Per the germline V gene, CDR1 is SGHNT and CDR2 is YENEEA. The DNA for the CDR3 is TGTGCCAGCAGCTTAGGGGGTCAACGGGGACAGTTCTTC. As protein: CASSLGGQRGQFF.

There are a few counts of this clone. The gene calls are TRBV2 and TRBJ2-7, with TRBD1 as a possible D gene (5 bases). Germline V lookup: CDR1 SNHLY, CDR2 FYNNEI. Trimming stripped 4 bases from V and 0 bases from J, with 13 bases between. This CDR3 has 15 amino acids. The CDR3 loop reads CASSVQGQSSYEQYF. CDR3 bases: TGTGCCAGCAGTGTCCAGGGCCAGAGCTCCTACGAGCAGTACTTC.

The chain is built from TRBV30 and TRBJ1-6; 9 bases are shared with TRBD1. This CDR3 spans 14 amino acids. Germline values: CDR1 GTSNPN, CDR2 SVGIG (reference sequence). The junction had 9 bases not matched to a gene; V was cut back by 5 bases and J by 10 bases. The CDR3: CAWEPGTGKSPLHF. The CDR3 DNA is TGTGCCTGGGAGCCCGGGACAGGGAAATCACCCCTCCACTTT.

The CDR3 here is CASSLVVGGRGTGELFF. The CDR3 nucleotides are TGCGCCAGCAGCTTGGTGGTCGGAGGGCGCGGGACCGGGGAGCTGTTTTTT. The chain links TRBV5-1 to TRBJ2-2, with TRBD2 as a possible D gene (6 bases). The V end was cut by 0 bases, the J end by 5 bases, with 17 bases between. The CDR3 is 17 amino acids. In germline, CDR1 is SGHRS, CDR2 YFSETQ.

The genes are TRBV28 and TRBJ1-2, with D perhaps matching TRBD1 (5 bases). Between the trimmed V and J ends, which lost 5 bases and 1 base, there was a span of 8 bases. The germline V gene encodes CDR1 MDHEN and CDR2 SYDVKM. This CDR3 has 13 amino acids. The CDR3 region has the DNA TGTGCCAGCAGTACGGGGGATAACTATGGCTACACCTTC. Encoded protein: CASSTGDNYGYTF.

In this sample, this clone turned up a few times. The J gene is TRBJ2-7, the V gene TRBV14; 7 nucleotides agree with TRBD1. V dropped 4 bases and J dropped 2; count of bases not matched to a gene: 5. CDR3 size: 14 residues. Germline assignment: CDR1 SGHDN and CDR2 FVKESK. The CDR3 is CASSPNRGTYEQYF. DNA of the CDR3: TGTGCCAGCAGCCCTAACAGGGGAACCTACGAGCAGTACTTC.